Listed below are T cell receptor beta chains from one sample, sequenced in a study of blood T cells in healthy people across ages. TCRdb reprocessed the 5' RACE reads via MiXCR and lists one record per CDR3 protein. The sample consists of around 600,000 distinct CDR3 sequences, around half of them appearing once. Sequencing was carried out using blood. These receptors all come from a man aged 80 or over in good health. The CDR3 runs from the conserved cysteine through the conserved F or W.

v_gene | CDR3aa
TRBV5-1 | CASSGASGDYNEQFF
TRBV6-5 | CASSYSGDRIYEQYF
TRBV7-9 | CASSSPGRGADTQYF
TRBV15 | CATSRDKGDSNYGYTF
TRBV7-8 | CASSLASVREQYF
TRBV5-6 | CASSVAGGYEQYF
TRBV7-3 | CASSLTSGWDEQFF
TRBV7-9 | CASSLQEVGIQYF
TRBV5-1 | CASSLGGIMNTEAFF
TRBV6-1 | CASIRGFQGFEQYF
TRBV30 | CAWSVRAPEQYF
TRBV14 | CASSRYSGGANEQFF
TRBV27 | CASSTGTRLDYGYTF
TRBV7-2 | CASSSGTRFSNEQYF
TRBV20-1 | CSARASQPNYGYTF
TRBV2 | CASSVRLAGASGELFF
TRBV6-6 | CAGSPDRGYYGYTF
TRBV6-1 | CASTPGLRETQYF
TRBV29-1 | CSVESGGVGDTQYF
TRBV20-1 | CRAATGASYNEQFF
TRBV12-3/TRBV12-4 | CASRKAGLYEQYF
TRBV20-1 | CSAAPGTGGYGYTF
TRBV27 | CASSSGFEQYF
TRBV20-1 | CSARDPTRSSYNEQFF
TRBV21-1 | CASSSFGHPNQPQHF
TRBV6-2/TRBV6-3 | CASSYRTSGGRTDTQYF
TRBV4-1 | CASSPGGGQTDTQYF
TRBV7-2 | CASSLEGSWETQYF
TRBV2 | CASSQLAGGWDEQFF
TRBV5-1 | CASSSATSGGSYEQYF
TRBV7-6 | CASSFRASGKGETQYF
TRBV6-1 | CASRGVAGTDTQYF
TRBV6-6 | CASSYAGREETQYF
TRBV9 | CASSERTAPNTIYF
TRBV5-1 | CASSLEPGPFWAFF
TRBV20-1 | CSAPTSGRPTDTQYF
TRBV28 | CASRAGTGGAPVSPLHF
TRBV6-5 | CASGPGGIGSYEQYF
TRBV20-1 | CSAIRQGDTQYF
TRBV7-2 | CASSYGLDTDTQYF
TRBV4-3 | CASSQDRAAGGDNEQFF